There are a few counts of the clone carrying this TCR beta chain. Its matching antigen is unknown. The CDR3 covers 16 residues. Trimming stripped 5 bases from V and 0 bases from J, with 15 bases between. This specimen belongs to a study of T-cell memory formation after mild COVID-19. The study's findings and limits: Pre-infection memory contained some responding clones, which suggested that cross-reactive memory had joined. Contracting CD8+ clones were enriched in EMRA, CD4+ mainly in CM and EM.

Constant-segment primers and 5'RACE yielded cDNA libraries for TCR alpha and TCR beta, each carrying sample barcodes and UMIs. TCRdb reprocessed the 5' RACE reads with MiXCR, giving one entry per CDR3 protein. The sample gives 250,000 or so distinct CDR3 sequences, 18% of which show up once; more than 20% is in the top ten. The sample comprised PBMCs or a T cell subset sorted from them (not recorded which). The genes are TRBV12-3 or TRBV12-4 and TRBJ2-3, with D maybe TRBD2 (6 bases). This TCR came from a man aged 18 to 29 who had mild COVID-19 (a few samples of this study predate the infection). Cell type and time point are not known. CDR3 nucleotides: TGTGCCAGCAGTCCGGGCGTGGCGGGGAGCACAGATACGCAGTATTTT. It translates to CASSPGVAGSTDTQYF.